Sequencing of this T cell receptor beta chain was carried out in a study of PD-L1 blockade in urothelial cancer. Background on the study: The authors examined blood 3 weeks (second dose) and 6 weeks after treatment start. Blood gave a median about 150,000 T cells. Points from the study as a whole: Patients with below-median pretreatment blood clonality survived longer.

PCRs each included synthetic TCR analog templates spiked in. Assay used: immunoSEQ multiplex PCR; TCRdb lists only in-frame clones, some missing. Altogether around 33,000 clones are present, approximately 90% being singletons, with the ten largest covering about 7.6%. In the case of this clone: Its target is unknown.

The time point: peripheral blood 6 weeks after treatment start. Germline values: CDR1 MNHNS, CDR2 SASEGT. The germline V and J ends were trimmed by 4 bases and 6 bases, with 13 bases remaining between them. There are 13 residues in the CDR3. The input for sequencing was PBMCs, taken around atezolizumab (anti-PD-L1) treatment. The receptor's source is a man older than 75 with urothelial cancer. This chain connects TRBV6-1 to TRBJ2-7, with D perhaps TRBD1 (5 bases). The CDR3 region has the DNA TGTGCCAGCAGTGCTATCACAAGGGGCGAGCAGTACTTC. Translated, it gives CASSAITRGEQYF.